What follows are 32 T cell receptor beta chains derived from one specimen sequenced in a study of shared clonotypes between healthy human individuals. Measured with immunoSEQ multiplex PCR; TCRdb has only the in-frame clones, and not every one. The data contain about half a million clones, 70% to 85% of them singletons. Sample: PBMCs. Receptors originate from a woman aged 40 to 55 in good health. Some clones in this sample may be carry-over from other donors' samples.

This clone came up once. The chain recombines TRBV19 with TRBJ2-2; D gene unclear. CDR3 length: 12 amino acids. Per the germline V gene, CDR1 is LNHDA and CDR2 is SQIVND (reference sequence). With 5 bases removed from V and 3 bases from J, the gap between germline ends came to 4 bases. CDR3 sequence reads: CASSVDTGELFF. Here the CDR3 DNA reads TGTGCCAGTAGTGTCGACACCGGGGAGCTGTTTTTT. Combining the CDR3 with reference TRBV19 and TRBJ2-2 gives the whole variable domain DGGITQSPKYLFRKEGQNVTLSCEQNLNHDAMYWYRQDPGQGLRLIYYSQIVNDFQKGDIAEGYSVSREKKESFPLTVTSAQKNPTAFYLCASSVDTGELFFGEGSRLTVL.

The J gene is TRBJ1-5, the V gene TRBV5-5; D unclear. This CDR3 is 14 amino acids long. Germline-derived CDR1 and CDR2 are SGHKS and YYEKEE (reference sequence). V was cut by 0 bases and J by 4 bases, with 8 bases left in between. CDR3 DNA: TGTGCCAGCAGCTTGGTTTCTCTAAATCAGCCCCAGCATTTT. Amino acids: CASSLVSLNQPQHF.

As regards this clone: This CDR3 is also generated by other DNA sequences in the sample. The rearrangement links TRBV7-3 to TRBJ2-1; 11 positions agree with TRBD2. The germline gives CDR1 SGHTA, CDR2 FQGTGA. The CDR3 runs to 16 residues. Trimming cost V 4 bases and J 4 bases; bases outside gene matches: 6. The CDR3 coding sequence is TGTGCCAGCAGCTCGACCGGGACTAGCGGTTACAATGAGCAGTTCTTC. Protein: CASSSTGTSGYNEQFF.

The CDR3 region is CASSVHTGGAGTDTQYF. CDR3 sequence (DNA): TGTGCCAGCAGTGTCCATACAGGGGGCGCCGGCACAGATACGCAGTATTTT. The chain links TRBV28 to TRBJ2-3; TRBD1 agrees at 9 bases. CDR1 and CDR2 (germline): MDHEN, SYDVKM. This CDR3 contains 17 residues. Trimming cost V 5 bases and J 1 base; bases outside gene matches: 10.

The chain links TRBV6-1 to TRBJ2-7, with D hard to call. V dropped 4 bases and J dropped 1 base, with 14 bases sitting between them. Germline CDR1 reads MNHNS; CDR2 reads SASEGT. The CDR3 is 15 amino acids. The CDR3 protein is CASSALGGKSYEQYF. DNA of the CDR3: TGTGCCAGCAGTGCGTTGGGCGGCAAATCCTACGAGCAGTACTTC.

J is TRBJ2-3 and V is TRBV2; the match to TRBD2 covers 10 bases. The J segment lost 14 bases and the V segment lost 4 bases, leaving 12 bases of the junction unmatched. Germline CDR1 reads SNHLY; CDR2 reads FYNNEI. The CDR3 is made up of 14 amino acids. Here the CDR3 reads CASSVPSPSGSRYF. The DNA of the CDR3 is TGTGCCAGCAGTGTCCCTTCACCTAGCGGGAGTCGGTATTTT.

The V gene is TRBV9, the J gene TRBJ2-1; TRBD1 matches at 7 bases. The CDR3 consists of 14 residues. After removal of 1 base from V and 8 bases from J, the junction contained 6 bases not matched to a gene. Germline V gene lookup returns CDR1 SGDLS and CDR2 YYNGEE. The CDR3 region has the DNA TGTGCCAGCAGCGTACAGGGGGATGTCGATGAGCAGTTCTTC. It translates to CASSVQGDVDEQFF.

The V gene is TRBV7-2, the J gene TRBJ2-5; weak D call: TRBD1 (5 bases). Germline CDR1 is SGHTA and CDR2 is FQGNSA. The CDR3 contains 13 residues. V was shortened by 3 bases and J by 3 bases, with 8 bases between the two germline ends. This chain's CDR3 is CASSFSREETQYF. CDR3 nucleotide sequence: TGTGCCAGCAGCTTTAGCAGGGAAGAGACCCAGTACTTC.

The chain is built from TRBV18 and TRBJ2-1; D is undetermined. Germline V gives CDR1 KGHSH, CDR2 LQKENI. V was cut by 3 bases and J by 0 bases, with 6 bases left in between. This CDR3 has 14 amino acids. The CDR3 reads CASSPVRSYNEQFF. CDR3 sequence (DNA): TGTGCCAGCTCACCGGTTCGCTCCTACAATGAGCAGTTCTTC.

Only a few counts were recorded for this clone. V and J are TRBV6-4 and TRBJ2-2; the match to TRBD2 covers 10 bases. The CDR3 covers 14 residues. CDR1 and CDR2 (germline): MRHNA, SNTAGT. With V trimmed by 5 bases and J by 5 bases, 2 bases remained unmatched. CDR3 coding DNA: TGTGCCAGCAGTCAGACTAGCGGGACCGGGGAGCTGTTTTTT. This gives the protein CASSQTSGTGELFF.

The J gene is TRBJ1-5, the V gene TRBV6-6; the D is unclear. The CDR3 extends over 13 amino acids. The germline V gene has CDR1 MNHNY and CDR2 SVGAGI (reference sequence). Trimming left V 0 bases short and J 8 bases short, with 8 bases between. In DNA, the CDR3 is TGTGCCAGCAGTTACTCGAGCCGGAAGCCCCAGCATTTT. Translated: CASSYSSRKPQHF.

Concerning this clone itself: In the same sample, other DNA sequences code for this CDR3. The chain links TRBV5-1 to TRBJ2-5; D may be TRBD1 (5 bases). V was pared by 2 bases and J by 1 base, with 9 bases between. The CDR3 contains 14 residues. Germline-derived CDR1 and CDR2 are SGHRS and YFSETQ. DNA of the CDR3: TGCGCCAGCAGCTTTTCAGGGTTCCAAGAGACCCAGTACTTC. Its protein is CASSFSGFQETQYF.

The chain employs TRBV7-3 and TRBJ2-3; 8 bases match TRBD1. Losses at the gene ends were 2 bases for V and 3 bases for J; bases not matched to a gene: 10. CDR3 length equals 17 residues. CDR1 is SGHTA, CDR2 FQGTGA, per germline. For the CDR3, the DNA is TGTGCCAGCAGCTTAGATCCCGGACAGGGATTTACAGATACGCAGTATTTT. It yields the protein CASSLDPGQGFTDTQYF. The full variable domain, its missing parts supplied by reference TRBV7-3 and TRBJ2-3, is GAGVSQTPSNKVTEKGKYVELRCDPISGHTALYWYRQSLGQGPEFLIYFQGTGAADDSGLPNDRFFAVRPEGSVSTLKIQRTERGDSAVYLCASSLDPGQGFTDTQYFGPGTRLTVL.

This chain uses TRBV5-6 with TRBJ1-3; D remains unclear. With 6 bases removed from V and 0 bases from J, the gap between germline ends came to 4 bases. Germline CDR1 and CDR2: SGHDT and YYEEEE. This CDR3 contains 12 residues. The CDR3 protein is CASTCSGNTIYF. The CDR3 DNA reads TGTGCCAGCACATGCTCTGGAAACACCATATATTTT.

The chain combines TRBV7-9 with TRBJ1-1; tentatively, D is TRBD1 (6 bases). The germline V gene encodes CDR1 SEHNR and CDR2 FQNEAQ (reference sequence). This CDR3 is 15 amino acids long. V was shortened by 5 bases and J by 8 bases, with 21 bases between the two germline ends. The CDR3 region is CASSIGTGRVTEAFF. CDR3 in DNA: TGTGCCAGCAGCATTGGTACAGGGCGCGTTACCGAAGCTTTCTTT.

The gene calls are TRBV19 and TRBJ2-1; no clear D gene. Trimming removed 3 bases at V and 2 bases at J, with 11 bases between. Germline V gene sequence: CDR1 LNHDA, CDR2 SQIVND (reference sequence). CDR3 size: 15 residues. CDR3 loop: CASSMERETYNEQFF. CDR3 nucleotides: TGTGCCAGTAGTATGGAGCGTGAGACCTACAATGAGCAGTTCTTC.

This clone was detected a few times. The chain recombines TRBV19 with TRBJ1-3, with D possibly being TRBD1 (6 bases). CDR1 is LNHDA and CDR2 is SQIVND in the germline V gene (reference sequence). This CDR3 spans 14 amino acids. The V and J ends lost 9 bases and 0 bases respectively, with 12 bases between them. The CDR3 sequence is CASATGSSGNTIYF. The CDR3 nucleotides read TGTGCCAGCGCAACAGGGAGCTCTGGAAACACCATATATTTT.

The V call is TRBV4-3, the J call TRBJ2-1; 14 positions match TRBD2. This CDR3 has 17 residues. V trimming: 4 bases; J trimming: 7 bases; junction bases outside the gene matches: 9. Germline lookup yields CDR1 LGHNA and CDR2 YSLEER. The CDR3 DNA follows: TGCGCCAGCAGCCCCCTCGTGACTAGCGGGAGGGCAAATGAGCAGTTCTTC. Amino acids: CASSPLVTSGRANEQFF.

The chain uses TRBV19 and TRBJ1-1, with TRBD1 identical over 10 bases. The CDR3 has 14 amino acids. From germline, CDR1 is LNHDA and CDR2 SQIVND (reference sequence). The trim removed 6 bases at V and 4 bases at J, leaving 5 bases unmatched. CDR3 nucleotide sequence: TGTGCCAGTAGACCGACAGGGGGCGGCACTGAAGCTTTCTTT. Translating gives CASRPTGGGTEAFF.

This clone was recorded once. Germline and junction disagree at one end, which may indicate a read error. This sequence joins TRBV4-2 and TRBJ1-2; a weak D match, TRBD1 (5 bases). There are 13 residues in the CDR3. Germline CDR1 and CDR2: LGHNA and YNFKEQ. CDR3 sequence reads: CASSQERGLYQAF. The CDR3 DNA is TGTGCCAGCAGCCAAGAGAGGGGACTTTACCAGGCCTTC.

This clone was seen repeatedly, ten times or more. The chain recombines TRBV28 with TRBJ2-7; a possible D gene is TRBD1 (6 bases). From germline, CDR1 is MDHEN and CDR2 SYDVKM. The germline V and J ends were trimmed by 10 bases and 3 bases, with 10 bases remaining between them. CDR3 length equals 11 residues. The CDR3 region is CATKDSYEQYF. The CDR3 DNA reads TGTGCCACCAAGGACAGCTACGAGCAGTACTTC.

In the case of this clone: The same CDR3 is also encoded by other DNA sequences in this sample. The J gene is TRBJ2-7, the V gene TRBV2, with D perhaps TRBD1 (6 bases). This CDR3 spans 15 amino acids. Trimming shortened V by 3 bases and J by 5 bases, and 17 bases separated the two germline ends. Germline-derived CDR1 and CDR2 are SNHLY and FYNNEI. The CDR3 spells CASSDLGGSAHEQYF. The CDR3 DNA follows: TGTGCCAGCAGTGACCTTGGGGGCTCGGCCCACGAGCAGTACTTC.

The chain uses TRBV30 and TRBJ2-1, with a possible D match to TRBD1 (5 bases). CDR3 length equals 12 residues. V shed 2 bases and J shed 4 bases, with 6 bases lying between them. Germline V gives CDR1 GTSNPN, CDR2 SVGIG (reference sequence). The CDR3 DNA sequence: TGTGCCTGGAGTAAGGGGTACAATGAGCAGTTCTTC. This translates into CAWSKGYNEQFF.

The rearrangement links TRBV29-1 to TRBJ2-7, with 8 positions matching TRBD2. The CDR3 contains 16 residues. The V segment lost 0 bases and the J segment 4 bases; nucleotides outside the gene matches: 11. Germline V CDR1 and CDR2: SQVTM, ANQGSEA. Here the CDR3 reads CSVEDFAAGGSYEQYF. The CDR3 nucleotides are TGCAGCGTTGAAGATTTCGCGGCGGGAGGATCGTACGAGCAGTACTTC.

V gene TRBV7-9 combines with J gene TRBJ2-1, with TRBD2 as a possible D gene (6 bases). This CDR3 is 17 amino acids long. V was cut by 4 bases and J by 3 bases, with 19 bases left in between. Germline V lookup: CDR1 SEHNR, CDR2 FQNEAQ (reference sequence). In DNA form, the CDR3 reads TGTGCCAGCAGCTCCACCCCGCTGGCGGGAATCTACAATGAGCAGTTCTTC. Amino acid sequence: CASSSTPLAGIYNEQFF.

The chain links TRBV27 to TRBJ2-3; 9 bases line up with TRBD1. This CDR3 spans 17 amino acids. The V and J ends lost 4 bases and 4 bases, in that order; junction bases with no gene match: 12. Germline assignment: CDR1 MNHEY and CDR2 SMNVEV (reference sequence). Here the CDR3 DNA reads TGTGCCAGCAGTTGGGATCCCGGGACAGGGATAGCAGATACGCAGTATTTT. This gives the protein CASSWDPGTGIADTQYF.

The rearrangement links TRBV2 to TRBJ1-1; a weak D match, TRBD1 (6 bases). This CDR3 spans 14 amino acids. Trimming shortened V by 4 bases and J by 3 bases, and 12 bases separated the two germline ends. CDR1 and CDR2 from the germline V gene are SNHLY and FYNNEI. CDR3 protein: CASSVTGKDTEAFF. DNA of the CDR3: TGTGCCAGCAGTGTAACAGGGAAGGACACTGAAGCTTTCTTT.

V gene TRBV7-6 combines with J gene TRBJ2-3; D gene unclear. Between the trimmed V and J ends, which lost 1 base and 2 bases, there was a span of 7 bases. CDR3 length: 14 residues. CDR1 SGHVS and CDR2 FNYEAQ come from the germline V gene. CDR3 in amino acids: CASSLGQLTDTQYF. Here the CDR3 DNA reads TGTGCCAGCAGCTTAGGACAACTCACAGATACGCAGTATTTT.

This clone was seen at least ten times. This chain joins TRBV6-1 and TRBJ2-3; 9 nucleotides align to TRBD1. Germline values: CDR1 MNHNS, CDR2 SASEGT. The CDR3 consists of 15 residues. V trimming: 4 bases; J trimming: 4 bases; junction bases outside the gene matches: 6. The CDR3: CASSGGQGGADTQYF. CDR3 bases: TGTGCCAGCAGTGGGGGACAGGGAGGTGCAGATACGCAGTATTTT.

The gene calls are TRBV18 and TRBJ2-3; unclear D gene. The V gene's germline CDR1 is KGHSH and CDR2 LQKENI. The V end was cut by 6 bases, the J end by 5 bases, with 12 bases between. The CDR3 has 13 residues. CDR3 nucleotides: TGTGCCAGCTCTCTACCCGGCGTAGATACGCAGTATTTT. Its protein product is CASSLPGVDTQYF.

The gene calls are TRBV28 and TRBJ1-2; TRBD1 aligns across 9 bases. The CDR3 runs 14 residues. Germline V gives CDR1 MDHEN, CDR2 SYDVKM. Losses at the gene ends were 10 bases for V and 6 bases for J; bases not matched to a gene: 12. The CDR3 nucleotides read TGTGCCACCCTCCCGGGACAGGGCACGAATGGCTACACCTTC. Translated, it gives CATLPGQGTNGYTF.

The chain combines TRBV5-1 with TRBJ2-5; TRBD1 aligns across 7 bases. The J call may be wrong; the DNA end is better matched by TRBJ2-7. Germline V CDR1 and CDR2: SGHRS, YFSETQ. The CDR3 runs to 13 residues. The CDR3 sequence is CASSRTGAYEQYF. The CDR3, as DNA: TGCGCCAGCTCCCGGACAGGAGCCTACGAGCAGTACTTC.